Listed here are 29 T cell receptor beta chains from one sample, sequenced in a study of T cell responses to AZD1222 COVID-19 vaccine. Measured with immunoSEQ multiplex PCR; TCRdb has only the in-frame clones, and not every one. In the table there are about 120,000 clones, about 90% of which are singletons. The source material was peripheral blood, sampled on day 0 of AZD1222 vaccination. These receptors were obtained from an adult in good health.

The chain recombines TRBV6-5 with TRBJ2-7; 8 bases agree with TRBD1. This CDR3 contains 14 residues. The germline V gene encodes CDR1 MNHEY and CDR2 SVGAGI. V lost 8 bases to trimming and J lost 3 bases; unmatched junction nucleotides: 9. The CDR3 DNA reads TGTGCCAGCCGCTCCGGCGACAGGGGCTACGAGCAGTACTTC. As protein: CASRSGDRGYEQYF.

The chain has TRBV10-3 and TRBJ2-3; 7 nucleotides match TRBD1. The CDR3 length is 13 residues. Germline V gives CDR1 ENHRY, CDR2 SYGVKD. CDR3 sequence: CAAQGMSTDTQYF. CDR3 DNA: TGTGCTGCACAGGGGATGAGCACAGATACGCAGTATTTT.

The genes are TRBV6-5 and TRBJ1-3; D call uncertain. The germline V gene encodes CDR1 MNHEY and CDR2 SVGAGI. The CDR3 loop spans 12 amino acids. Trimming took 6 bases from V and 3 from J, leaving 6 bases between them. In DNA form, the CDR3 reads TGTGCCAGCAGCCACCGTGGAAACACCATATATTTT. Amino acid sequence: CASSHRGNTIYF.

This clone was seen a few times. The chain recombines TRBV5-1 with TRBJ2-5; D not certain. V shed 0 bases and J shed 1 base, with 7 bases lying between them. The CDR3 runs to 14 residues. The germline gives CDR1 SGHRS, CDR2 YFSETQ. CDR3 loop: CASSLAGPQETQYF. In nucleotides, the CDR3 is TGCGCCAGCAGCTTGGCCGGGCCCCAAGAGACCCAGTACTTC.

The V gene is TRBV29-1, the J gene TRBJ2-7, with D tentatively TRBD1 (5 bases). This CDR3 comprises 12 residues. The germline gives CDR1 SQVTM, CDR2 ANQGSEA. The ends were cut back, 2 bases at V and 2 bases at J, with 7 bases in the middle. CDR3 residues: CSVEKDTYEQYF. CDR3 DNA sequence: TGCAGCGTTGAAAAGGACACCTACGAGCAGTACTTC.

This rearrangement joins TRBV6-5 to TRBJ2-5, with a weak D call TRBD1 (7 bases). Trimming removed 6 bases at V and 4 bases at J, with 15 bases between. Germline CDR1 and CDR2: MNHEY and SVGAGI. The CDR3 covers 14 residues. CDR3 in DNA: TGTGCCAGCAGCAACCCGCAGGGGGGAGAGACCCAGTACTTC. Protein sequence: CASSNPQGGETQYF.

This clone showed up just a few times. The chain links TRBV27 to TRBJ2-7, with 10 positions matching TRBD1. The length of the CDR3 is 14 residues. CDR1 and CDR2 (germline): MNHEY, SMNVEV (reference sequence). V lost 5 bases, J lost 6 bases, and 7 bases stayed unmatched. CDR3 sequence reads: CASSLTGGLGEQYF. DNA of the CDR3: TGTGCCAGCAGTCTGACAGGGGGCCTGGGCGAGCAGTACTTC.

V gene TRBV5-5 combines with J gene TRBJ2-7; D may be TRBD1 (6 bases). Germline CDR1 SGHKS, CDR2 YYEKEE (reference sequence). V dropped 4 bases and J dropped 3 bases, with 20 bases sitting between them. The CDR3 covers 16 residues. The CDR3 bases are TGTGCCAGCAGCAAGCTTGTCCCATGGACAGACTACGAGCAGTACTTC. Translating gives CASSKLVPWTDYEQYF. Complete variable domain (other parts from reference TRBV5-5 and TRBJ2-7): DAGVTQSPTHLIKTRGQQVTLRCSPISGHKSVSWYQQVLGQGPQFIFQYYEKEERGRGNFPDRFSARQFPNYSSELNVNALLLGDSALYLCASSKLVPWTDYEQYFGPGTRLTVT.

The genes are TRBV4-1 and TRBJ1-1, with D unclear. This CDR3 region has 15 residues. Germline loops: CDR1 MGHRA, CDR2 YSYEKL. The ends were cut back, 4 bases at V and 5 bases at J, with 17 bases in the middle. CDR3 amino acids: CASSPFIPRGTEAFF. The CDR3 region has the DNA TGCGCCAGCAGCCCGTTCATCCCCCGCGGGACTGAAGCTTTCTTT.

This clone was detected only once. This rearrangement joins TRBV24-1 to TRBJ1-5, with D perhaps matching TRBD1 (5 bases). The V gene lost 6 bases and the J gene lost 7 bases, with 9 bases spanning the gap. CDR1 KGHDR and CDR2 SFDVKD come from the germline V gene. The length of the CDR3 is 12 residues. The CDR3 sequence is CATSSRDQPQHF. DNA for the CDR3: TGTGCCACCAGTAGTAGGGACCAGCCCCAGCATTTT.

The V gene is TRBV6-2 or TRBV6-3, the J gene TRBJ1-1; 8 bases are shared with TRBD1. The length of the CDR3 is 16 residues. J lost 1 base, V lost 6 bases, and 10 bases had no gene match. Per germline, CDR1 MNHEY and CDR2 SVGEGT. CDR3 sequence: CASRYDSGTGNTEAFF. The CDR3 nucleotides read TGTGCCAGCAGGTACGACTCAGGGACAGGGAACACTGAAGCTTTCTTT.

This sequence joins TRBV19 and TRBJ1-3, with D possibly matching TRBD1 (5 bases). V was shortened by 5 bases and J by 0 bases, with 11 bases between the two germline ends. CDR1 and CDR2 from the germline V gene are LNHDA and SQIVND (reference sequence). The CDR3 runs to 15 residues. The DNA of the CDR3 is TGTGCCAGTAGTCTCACAGGACTCTCTGGAAACACCATATATTTT. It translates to CASSLTGLSGNTIYF.

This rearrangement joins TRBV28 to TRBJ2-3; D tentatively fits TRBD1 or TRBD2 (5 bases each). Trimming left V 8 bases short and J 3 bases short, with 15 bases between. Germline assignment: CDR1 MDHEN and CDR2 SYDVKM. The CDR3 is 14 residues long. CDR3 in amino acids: CASLRGGGTDTQYF. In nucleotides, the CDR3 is TGTGCCAGCCTTAGGGGCGGAGGAACAGATACGCAGTATTTT.

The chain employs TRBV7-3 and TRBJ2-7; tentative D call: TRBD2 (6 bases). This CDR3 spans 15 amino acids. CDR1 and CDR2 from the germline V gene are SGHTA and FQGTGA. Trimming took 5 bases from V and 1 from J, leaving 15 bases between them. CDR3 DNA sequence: TGTGCCAGCAGCCTGGCGGGGACTCCATCCTACGAGCAGTACTTC. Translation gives CASSLAGTPSYEQYF.

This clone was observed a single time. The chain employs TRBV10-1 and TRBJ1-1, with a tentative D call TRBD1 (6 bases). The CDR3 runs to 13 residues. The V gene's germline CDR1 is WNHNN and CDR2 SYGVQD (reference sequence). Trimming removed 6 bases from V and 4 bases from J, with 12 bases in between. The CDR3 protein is CASRDSSATEAFF. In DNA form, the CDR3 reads TGCGCCAGCAGGGACAGTTCGGCCACTGAAGCTTTCTTT.

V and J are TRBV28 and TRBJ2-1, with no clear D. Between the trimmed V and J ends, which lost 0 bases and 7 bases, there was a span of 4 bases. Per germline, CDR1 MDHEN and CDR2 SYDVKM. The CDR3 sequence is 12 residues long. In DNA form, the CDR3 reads TGTGCCAGCAGTTTATGGGAGAATGAGCAGTTCTTC. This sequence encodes CASSLWENEQFF.

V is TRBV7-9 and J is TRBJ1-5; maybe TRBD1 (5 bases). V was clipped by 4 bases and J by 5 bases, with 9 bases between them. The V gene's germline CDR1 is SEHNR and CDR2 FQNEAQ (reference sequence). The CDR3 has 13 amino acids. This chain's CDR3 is CASSSGGYQPQHF. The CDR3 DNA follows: TGTGCCAGCAGCTCCGGGGGGTATCAGCCCCAGCATTTT. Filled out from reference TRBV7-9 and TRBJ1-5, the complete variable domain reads DTGVSQNPRHKITKRGQNVTFRCDPISEHNRLYWYRQTLGQGPEFLTYFQNEAQLEKSRLLSDRFSAERPKGSFSTLEIQRTEQGDSAMYLCASSSGGYQPQHFGDGTRLSIL.

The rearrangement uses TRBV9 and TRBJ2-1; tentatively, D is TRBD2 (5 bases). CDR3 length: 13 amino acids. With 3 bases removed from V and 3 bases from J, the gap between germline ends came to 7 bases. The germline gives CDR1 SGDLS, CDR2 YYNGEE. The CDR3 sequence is CASSARVYNEQFF. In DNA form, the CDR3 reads TGTGCCAGCAGCGCGCGGGTCTACAATGAGCAGTTCTTC. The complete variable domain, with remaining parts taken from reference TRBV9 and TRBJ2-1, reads DSGVTQTPKHLITATGQRVTLRCSPRSGDLSVYWYQQSLDQGLQFLIQYYNGEERAKGNILERFSAQQFPDLHSELNLSSLELGDSALYFCASSARVYNEQFFGPGTRLTVL.

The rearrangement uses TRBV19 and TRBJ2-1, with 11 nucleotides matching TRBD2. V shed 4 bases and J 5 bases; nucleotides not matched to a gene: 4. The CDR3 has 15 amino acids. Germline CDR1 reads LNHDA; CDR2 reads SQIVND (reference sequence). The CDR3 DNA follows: TGTGCCAGTAGTAAACTAGCGGGGGCCCACAATGAGCAGTTCTTC. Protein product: CASSKLAGAHNEQFF.

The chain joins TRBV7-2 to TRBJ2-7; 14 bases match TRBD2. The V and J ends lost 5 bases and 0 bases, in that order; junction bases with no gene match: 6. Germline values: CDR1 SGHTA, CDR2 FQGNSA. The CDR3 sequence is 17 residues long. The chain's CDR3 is CASSKTSGRGFSYEQYF. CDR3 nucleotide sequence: TGTGCCAGCAGCAAGACTAGCGGGAGGGGATTCTCCTACGAGCAGTACTTC.

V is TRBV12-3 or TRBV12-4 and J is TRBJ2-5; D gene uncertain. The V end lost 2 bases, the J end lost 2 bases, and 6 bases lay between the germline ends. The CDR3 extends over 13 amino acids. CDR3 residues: CASSLRSQETQYF. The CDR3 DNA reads TGTGCCAGCAGTTTAAGGTCTCAAGAGACCCAGTACTTC.

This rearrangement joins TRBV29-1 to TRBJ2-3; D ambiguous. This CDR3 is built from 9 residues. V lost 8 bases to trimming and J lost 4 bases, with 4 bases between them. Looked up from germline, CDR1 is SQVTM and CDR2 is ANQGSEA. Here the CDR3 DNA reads TGCAGCAGGGCAGATACGCAGTATTTT. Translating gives CSRADTQYF.

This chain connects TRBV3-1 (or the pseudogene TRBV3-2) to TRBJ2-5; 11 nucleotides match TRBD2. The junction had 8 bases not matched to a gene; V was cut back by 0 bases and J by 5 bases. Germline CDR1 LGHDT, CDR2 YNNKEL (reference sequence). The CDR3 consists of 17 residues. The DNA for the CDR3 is TGTGCCAGCAGCCAAGATCTGGCTAGCGGGAGGTTGGAGACCCAGTACTTC. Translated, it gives CASSQDLASGRLETQYF.

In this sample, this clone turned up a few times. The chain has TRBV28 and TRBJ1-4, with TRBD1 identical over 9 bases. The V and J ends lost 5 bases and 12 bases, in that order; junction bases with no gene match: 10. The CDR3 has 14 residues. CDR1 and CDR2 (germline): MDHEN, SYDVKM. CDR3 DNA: TGTGCCAGCAGTCCTCCTCGGGGACAGGGCGAACTGTTTTTT. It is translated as CASSPPRGQGELFF.

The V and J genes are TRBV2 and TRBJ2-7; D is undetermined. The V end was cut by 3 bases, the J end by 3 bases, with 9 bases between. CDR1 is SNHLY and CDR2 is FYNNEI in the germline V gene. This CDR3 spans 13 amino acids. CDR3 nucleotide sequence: TGTGCCAGCAGTGACCTGAACTACTACGAGCAGTACTTC. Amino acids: CASSDLNYYEQYF.

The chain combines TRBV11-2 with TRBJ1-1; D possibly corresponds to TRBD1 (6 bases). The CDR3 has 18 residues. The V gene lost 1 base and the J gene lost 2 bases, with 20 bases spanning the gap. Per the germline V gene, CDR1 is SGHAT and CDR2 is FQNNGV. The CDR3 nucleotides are TGTGCCAGCAGCTTAGGACTTTTTACCGGGACAAAAAACACTGAAGCTTTCTTT. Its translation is CASSLGLFTGTKNTEAFF. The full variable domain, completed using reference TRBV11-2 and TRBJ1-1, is EAGVAQSPRYKIIEKRQSVAFWCNPISGHATLYWYQQILGQGPKLLIQFQNNGVVDDSQLPKDRFSAERLKGVDSTLKIQPAKLEDSAVYLCASSLGLFTGTKNTEAFFGQGTRLTVV.

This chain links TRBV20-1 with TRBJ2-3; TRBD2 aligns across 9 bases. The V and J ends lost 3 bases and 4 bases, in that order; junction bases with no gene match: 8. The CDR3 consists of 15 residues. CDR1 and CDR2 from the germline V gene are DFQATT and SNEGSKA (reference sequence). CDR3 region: CSASLGAGGSDTQYF. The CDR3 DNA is TGCAGTGCTAGTTTAGGAGCGGGAGGTTCAGATACGCAGTATTTT.

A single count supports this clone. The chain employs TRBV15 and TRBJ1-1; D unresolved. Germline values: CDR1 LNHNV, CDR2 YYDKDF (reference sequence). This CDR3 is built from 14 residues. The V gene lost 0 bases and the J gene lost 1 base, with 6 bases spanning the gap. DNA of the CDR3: TGTGCCACCAGCAGAGACCCAGGGAACACTGAAGCTTTCTTT. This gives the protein CATSRDPGNTEAFF.

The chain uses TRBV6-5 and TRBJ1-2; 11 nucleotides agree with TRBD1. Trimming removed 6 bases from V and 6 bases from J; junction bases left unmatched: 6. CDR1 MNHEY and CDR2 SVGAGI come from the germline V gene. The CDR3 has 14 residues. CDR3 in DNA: TGTGCCAGCAGGACCGGACAGGGGGCCGATGGCTACACCTTC. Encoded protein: CASRTGQGADGYTF.